The 3 T cell receptor beta chains presented below share a single source sample, sequenced in a study of cytomegalovirus exposure and HLA in healthy donors. Sequencing used immunoSEQ multiplex PCR; TCRdb keeps in-frame clones, though not all of them. Found here are roughly 330,000 clones, 87% of them singletons; the top ten hold about 1.2%. The sequenced sample was PBMCs. These receptors all come from a woman in her thirties in good health and CMV-seropositive.

The chain links TRBV7-2 to TRBJ2-6; D not resolved. This CDR3 is 17 amino acids long. Trimming removed 0 bases at V and 0 bases at J, with 9 bases between. Per germline, CDR1 SGHTA and CDR2 FQGNSA. The chain's CDR3 is CASSLAPPGSGANVLTF. Here the CDR3 DNA reads TGTGCCAGCAGCTTAGCCCCGCCAGGCTCTGGGGCCAACGTCCTGACTTTC.

V is TRBV7-9 and J is TRBJ1-4; 11 bases are shared with TRBD1. Germline trimming cut 5 bases from V and 11 bases from J; bases unmatched to any gene: 4. The CDR3 is 13 residues long. From germline, CDR1 is SEHNR and CDR2 FQNEAQ (reference sequence). The CDR3 spells CASSAGTGGKLFF. DNA for the CDR3: TGTGCCAGCAGCGCCGGGACAGGGGGGAAACTGTTTTTT.

This sequence joins TRBV2 and TRBJ1-3; D unresolved. Trimming stripped 6 bases from V and 0 bases from J, with 15 bases between. Germline CDR1 reads SNHLY; CDR2 reads FYNNEI. The CDR3 totals 16 residues. The CDR3 DNA reads TGTGCCAGCAGCCTCCGGCCGAACCTCTCTGGAAACACCATATATTTT. Its protein is CASSLRPNLSGNTIYF. The variable domain in full, completed from reference TRBV2 and TRBJ1-3, reads EPEVTQTPSHQVTQMGQEVILRCVPISNHLYFYWYRQILGQKVEFLVSFYNNEISEKSEIFDDQFSVERPDGSNFTLKIRSTKLEDSAMYFCASSLRPNLSGNTIYFGEGSWLTVV.